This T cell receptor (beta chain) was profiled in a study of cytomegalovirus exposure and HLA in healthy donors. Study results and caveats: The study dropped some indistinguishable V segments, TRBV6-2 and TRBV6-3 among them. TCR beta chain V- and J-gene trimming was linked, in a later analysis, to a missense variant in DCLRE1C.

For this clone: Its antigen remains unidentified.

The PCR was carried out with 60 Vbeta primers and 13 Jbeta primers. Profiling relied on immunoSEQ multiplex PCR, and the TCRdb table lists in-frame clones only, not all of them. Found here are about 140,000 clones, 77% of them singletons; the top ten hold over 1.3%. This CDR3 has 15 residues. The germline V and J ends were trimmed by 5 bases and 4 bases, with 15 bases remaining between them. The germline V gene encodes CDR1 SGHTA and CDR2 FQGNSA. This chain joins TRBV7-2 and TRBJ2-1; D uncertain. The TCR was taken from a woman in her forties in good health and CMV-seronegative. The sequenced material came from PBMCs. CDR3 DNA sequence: TGTGCCAGCAGCCCTCAAACGACTGCTTACAATGAGCAGTTCTTC. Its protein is CASSPQTTAYNEQFF.